Listed below are T cell receptor beta chains from one sample, sequenced in a study of cytomegalovirus exposure and HLA in healthy donors. The assay was immunoSEQ multiplex PCR, and TCRdb's table has in-frame clones only and misses some. This table has 80,000 or so clones, 75% to 85% appearing once. Input material: PBMCs. The receptors come from a man aged 45 to 65 in good health and CMV-seropositive. Each CDR3 is given with its conserved first and last residue. A D gene is named only where the DNA matches it firmly. Clone size is stated in some rows and not others, as once, few, many or a class when expanded.

TRBD2	TRBV30	NA	TRBJ2-3	CAWRGVTPSGDIMQYF	TGTGCCTGGAGGGGGGTTACGCCTAGCGGGGACATAATGCAGTATTTT
NA	TRBV5-1	NA	TRBJ1-1	CASSLDPQGRYTEAFF	TGCGCCAGCAGCCTCGACCCGCAGGGGCGATACACTGAAGCTTTCTTT
NA	TRBV7-9	NA	TRBJ1-2	CASSLRGDPYYGYTF	TGTGCCAGCAGCTTACGGGGTGACCCCTACTATGGCTACACCTTC
NA	TRBV5-4	NA	TRBJ1-2	CASSLSDTVYGYTF	TGTGCCAGCAGCTTGAGTGACACTGTCTATGGCTACACCTTC
NA	TRBV14	NA	TRBJ1-6	CASSQRVGISPLHF	TGTGCCAGCAGCCAGCGGGTGGGGATTTCACCCCTCCACTTT
TRBD1	TRBV6-1	NA	TRBJ2-7	CASSDEGAPYEQYF	TGTGCCAGCAGTGACGAGGGGGCTCCCTACGAGCAGTACTTC
TRBD2	TRBV19	NA	TRBJ2-3	CASSILAGAGGRTDTQYF	TGTGCCAGTAGTATCCTGGCCGGAGCGGGGGGGCGTACAGATACGCAGTATTTT
NA	TRBV4-3	NA	TRBJ2-3	CASSQVQGSTDTQYF	TGCGCCAGCAGCCAAGTCCAGGGATCGACAGATACGCAGTATTTT
NA	TRBV4-3	NA	TRBJ1-1	CASSQVLGSGHTEAFF	TGCGCCAGCAGCCAAGTTCTAGGTTCCGGCCACACTGAAGCTTTCTTT
TRBD2	TRBV6-1	NA	TRBJ2-1	CASTPMSGRGNEQFF	TGTGCCAGCACCCCGATGAGCGGGAGAGGTAATGAGCAGTTCTTC
TRBD2	TRBV14	NA	TRBJ2-7	CASSRTSGSYEQYF	TGTGCCAGCAGCCGGACTAGCGGATCCTACGAGCAGTACTTC
TRBD1	TRBV15	few	TRBJ1-2	CATSPWDSEGVDGYTF	TGTGCCACCAGCCCTTGGGACAGTGAAGGCGTCGATGGCTACACCTTC
TRBD1	TRBV7-3	NA	TRBJ2-1	CASSPDRAGNEQFF	TGTGCCAGCAGCCCGGACAGGGCGGGGAATGAGCAGTTCTTC
NA	TRBV6-1	NA	TRBJ1-1	CASILYTEAFF	TGTGCCAGCATCCTATACACTGAAGCTTTCTTT
NA	TRBV6-5	NA	TRBJ1-3	CASSYSRGTSGNTIYF	TGTGCCAGCAGTTACTCCCGAGGTACGAGTGGAAACACCATATATTTT
NA	TRBV11-2	NA	TRBJ2-3	CASSLPRESVDTQYF	TGTGCCAGCAGCTTACCCCGGGAAAGCGTAGATACGCAGTATTTT
TRBD1	TRBV6-1	few	TRBJ2-7	CASSEPRQGTYEQYF	TGTGCCAGCAGTGAACCCCGACAGGGTACCTACGAGCAGTACTTC
NA	TRBV6-5	NA	TRBJ1-1	CASSEVAGTAEAFF	TGTGCCAGCAGTGAAGTAGCGGGGACGGCTGAAGCTTTCTTT
NA	TRBV9	NA	TRBJ1-4	CASSVLIGGGEKLFF	TGTGCCAGCAGCGTACTTATCGGGGGAGGTGAAAAACTGTTTTTT
TRBD2	TRBV4-1	NA	TRBJ2-7	CASSQVASGSRSYEQYF	TGCGCCAGCAGCCAAGTAGCGAGCGGGAGCCGCTCCTACGAGCAGTACTTC
TRBD2	TRBV6-4	NA	TRBJ2-5	CASSVQAGTQETQYF	TGTGCCAGCAGTGTTCAAGCGGGAACCCAAGAGACCCAGTACTTC
NA	TRBV2	few	TRBJ1-2	CASSDRAQGGYTF	TGTGCCAGCAGTGACAGGGCGCAGGGGGGCTACACCTTC
NA	TRBV11-3	few	TRBJ1-4	CASSPPGEEKLFF	TGTGCCAGCAGCCCGCCGGGAGAAGAAAAACTGTTTTTT